Listed below are T cell receptor beta chains from one sample, sequenced in a study of spatial heterogeneity in lung cancer. TCRdb re-analysed the 5' RACE reads in MiXCR, keeping a single row per CDR3 protein. The table records about 120,000 distinct CDR3 sequences, 12% of them present only once. Sequenced material: PBMCs, taken at follow-up. The source is a male donor with early-stage non-small cell lung cancer. The CDR3 runs from the conserved cysteine through the conserved F or W. D genes are given only for firm matches. Expanded clones are given a class, and other clones once, few, many or no size at all.

j_gene,d_gene,abundance,v_gene,CDR3nt,CDR3aa
TRBJ1-5,NA,NA,TRBV2,TGTGCCAGCTCCGTTGAGCTCAATCAGCCCCAGCATTTT,CASSVELNQPQHF
TRBJ2-7,NA,few,TRBV20-1,TGCAGTGCTAGATATCCGGGAAGCGGCGACGAGCAGTACTTC,CSARYPGSGDEQYF
TRBJ1-1,NA,NA,TRBV7-6,TGTGCCAGCAGCCGACAGTACATGAACACTGAAGCTTTCTTT,CASSRQYMNTEAFF
TRBJ2-5,NA,few,TRBV6-5,TGTGCCAGCAGTTACCAAGAGACCCAGTACTTC,CASSYQETQYF
TRBJ2-1,TRBD2,many,TRBV11-1,TGTGCCAGCAGCCCGGGACTACCCTTCCAGTTCTTC,CASSPGLPFQFF
TRBJ2-3,TRBD2,NA,TRBV6-4,TGTGCCAGCAGTGACTCGAGCGGGGGCACAGATACGCAGTATTTT,CASSDSSGGTDTQYF
TRBJ2-1,NA,NA,TRBV4-3,TGCGCCAGCAGCCAGAACGCCCCCTACAATGAGCAGTTCTTC,CASSQNAPYNEQFF
TRBJ1-4,NA,few,TRBV5-1,TGCGCCAGCAGCTTGGCAGGGGTAGGCGAAAAACTGTTTTTT,CASSLAGVGEKLFF
TRBJ1-5,NA,many,TRBV24-1,TGTGCCACCAGTGATTTGGGGACCCCGGGACGGGGATATAGCAATCAGCCCCAGCATTTT,CATSDLGTPGRGYSNQPQHF
TRBJ2-2,NA,NA,TRBV3-1,TGTGCCAGTAGCCGTAGTGGCGGGAACGGGGAGCTGTTTTTT,CASSRSGGNGELFF
TRBJ2-1,NA,NA,TRBV15,TGTGCCACCAGCAGAGACTATGAGCAGTTCTTC,CATSRDYEQFF
TRBJ1-5,NA,NA,TRBV20-1,TGCAGTGCTAGGAGGTCAGGGGATCAGCCCCAGCATTTT,CSARRSGDQPQHF
TRBJ2-7,NA,NA,TRBV7-3,TGTGCCAGCAGCTTATCGGGGGACTCCTACGAGCAGTACTTC,CASSLSGDSYEQYF
TRBJ1-6,NA,many,TRBV20-1,TGCAGTGCTAACGGGGACTATTCACCCCTCCACTTT,CSANGDYSPLHF
TRBJ2-1,NA,many,TRBV20-1,TGCAGTGCTAGTCCCACAGGGAGCGAGTTCTTC,CSASPTGSEFF
TRBJ2-1,TRBD2,many,TRBV28,TGTGCCAGCAGGCTACTGGCGGGGGGTCACAATGAGCAGTTCTTC,CASRLLAGGHNEQFF
TRBJ2-7,TRBD1,few,TRBV28,TGTGCCAGCAGTTCCGGGACAGGGGGGTTCACATCCTACGAGCAGTACTTC,CASSSGTGGFTSYEQYF
TRBJ2-3,TRBD2,NA,TRBV12-3/TRBV12-4,TGTGCCAGCAGTCTAGCGGGGGGGGCAGATACGCAGTATTTT,CASSLAGGADTQYF
TRBJ2-7,TRBD1,NA,TRBV20-1,TGCAGTGCCAGGGACAGGGCCCTTGGGTACGAGCAGTACTTC,CSARDRALGYEQYF
TRBJ1-1,NA,NA,TRBV28,TGTGCCAGCAGTTGGGGGGGCCTTAGAATCGGCACTGAAGCTTTCTTT,CASSWGGLRIGTEAFF
TRBJ1-5,NA,many,TRBV6-1,TGTGCCAGCATCCAGGGGAAAATCAATCAGCCCCAGCATTTT,CASIQGKINQPQHF
TRBJ2-1,TRBD2,NA,TRBV10-2,TGCGCCAGCCGGGGACTACGAAACAATGAGCAGTTCTTC,CASRGLRNNEQFF